This TCR beta chain originates from a study of a mutant IDH1 vaccine in newly diagnosed glioma. Comment on this clone: Its antigen is unknown.

The data were produced by immunoSEQ multiplex PCR, yet TCRdb's version contains in-frame clones alone and is incomplete. The table includes over 55,000 clones, 80% to 90% detected once. J gave up 0 bases and V 5 bases, and 5 bases lay outside the gene matches. The CDR3 has 15 amino acids. Germline CDR1 reads LNHNV; CDR2 reads YYDKDF (reference sequence). Time point in this sample: week 35, safety follow-up. In every dose of vaccine, 300 ug of mutant IDH1 20-mer peptide was given alongside topical imiquimod. The chain uses TRBV15 and TRBJ2-7; 9 nucleotides match TRBD2. Material: PBMCs, obtained from a glioma patient whose treatment included an IDH1 peptide vaccine. This receptor was taken from a man in his forties with glioma. CDR3 coding DNA: TGTGCCACCAGCGAAGGACTAGCGAGCTCCTACGAGCAGTACTTC. Residues: CATSEGLASSYEQYF.